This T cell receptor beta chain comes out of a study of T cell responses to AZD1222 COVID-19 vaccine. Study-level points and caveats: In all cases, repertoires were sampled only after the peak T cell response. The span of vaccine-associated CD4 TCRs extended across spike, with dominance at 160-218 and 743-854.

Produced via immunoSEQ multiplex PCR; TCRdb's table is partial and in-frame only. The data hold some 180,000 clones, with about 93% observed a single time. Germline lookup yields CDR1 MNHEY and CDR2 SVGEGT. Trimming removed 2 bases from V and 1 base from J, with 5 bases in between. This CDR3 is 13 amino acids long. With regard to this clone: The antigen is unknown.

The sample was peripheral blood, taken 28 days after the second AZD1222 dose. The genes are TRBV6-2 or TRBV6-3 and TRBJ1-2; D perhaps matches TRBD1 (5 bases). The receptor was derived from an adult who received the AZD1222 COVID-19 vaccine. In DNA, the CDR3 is TGTGCCAGCAGTTACCAGGGTAACTATGGCTACACCTTC. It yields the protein CASSYQGNYGYTF.